Sequencing of this TCR beta chain was carried out in a study of spatial heterogeneity in lung cancer. Study-level information: Sequence detection consistently recorded a greater number of beta-chain than alpha-chain sequences.

Overall study findings and caveats: Tumor mutation counts were tracked by expanded intratumoral alpha and beta TCR counts.

Using its own MiXCR run on the 5' RACE reads, TCRdb lists one record per CDR3 protein. This table holds several thousand distinct CDR3 sequences, 12% found once. Time point: sample taken at primary tumor resection. The sequenced material consisted of unsorted whole RNA from tumor, nontumor lung or frozen PBMC. A remark on this clonotype: Its antigen is as yet unknown.

The germline gives CDR1 MNHNS, CDR2 SASEGT. The CDR3 covers 17 residues. Between the trimmed V and J ends, which lost 6 bases and 2 bases, there was a span of 23 bases. This specimen was lung tumor tissue, taken at surgery. The chain joins TRBV6-1 to TRBJ2-7, with D perhaps matching TRBD1 (6 bases). The receptor was derived from a male donor with early-stage non-small cell lung cancer. The CDR3 nucleotides read TGTGCCAGCAGCCCAATCCCATCGACAGGCAAAACCTACGAGCAGTACTTC. Translating it yields CASSPIPSTGKTYEQYF.